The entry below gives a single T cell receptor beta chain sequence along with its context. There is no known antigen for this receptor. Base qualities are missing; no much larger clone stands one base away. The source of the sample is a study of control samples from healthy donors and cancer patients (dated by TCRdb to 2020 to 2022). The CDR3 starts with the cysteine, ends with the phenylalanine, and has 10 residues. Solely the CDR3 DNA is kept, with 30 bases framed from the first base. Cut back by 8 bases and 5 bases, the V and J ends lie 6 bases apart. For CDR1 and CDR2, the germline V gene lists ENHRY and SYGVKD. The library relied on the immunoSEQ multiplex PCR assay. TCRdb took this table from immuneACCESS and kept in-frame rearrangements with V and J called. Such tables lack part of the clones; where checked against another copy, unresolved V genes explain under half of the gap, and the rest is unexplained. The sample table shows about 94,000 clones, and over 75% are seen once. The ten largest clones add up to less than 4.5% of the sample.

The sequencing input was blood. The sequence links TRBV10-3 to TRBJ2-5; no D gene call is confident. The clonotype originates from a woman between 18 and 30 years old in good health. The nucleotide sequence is TGTGCCATCGGATTCGAGACCCAGTACTTC. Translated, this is CAIGFETQYF.